This T cell receptor (beta chain) was found in a study of response to subunit inactivated influenza vaccine (dated by TCRdb to between 2018 and 2020). Regarding the complete study: Deep quantitative T cell receptor repertoire profiling was used in the study to track responses to a trivalent subunit inactivated influenza vaccine.

Library construction relied on RT-PCR. The instrument given in TCRdb is Illumina HiSeq 2500. TCRdb applied fastp at Q25 and MiXCR to the public reads, then kept only in-frame beta chains. Here each entry gathers all rows of one CDR3 protein and keeps the most common genes and DNA. This sample gives hundreds of thousands of distinct CDR3 sequences in total; 14% of them show up just once. Together, the top ten hold 6.5% to 8% of the sample. The germline V gene gives CDR1 as LGHNA and CDR2 as YNFKEQ. From V the trimming removes 0 bases and from J it removes 5 bases, while the gene matches leave 9 bases of the junction unaccounted for. The CDR3 sequence holds 17 residues, the cysteine and phenylalanine included. Kept here is only the CDR3 DNA, which spans 51 bases and is read in frame from base 1. What the work shows at the level of the full study, not this receptor alone: According to the authors, only a limited number of new T cells may be recruited by each seasonal influenza vaccination.

Notes on this clonotype: No cognate antigen has been identified for it. No per-base quality is available; no much larger clone lies one base away.

The sample in question was PBMCs from blood, obtained roughly 2 weeks before vaccination. Recombination linked TRBV4-2 to TRBJ2-3; TRBD2 fits 9 bases in the junction. This receptor was identified in a man aged 45 to 65 who received an inactivated influenza vaccine. Donor details come from another sample of the same person, matched by shared clones. The DNA sequence follows: TGTGCCAGCAGCCAAGACAGGGCGGGGGGGGCAGGAGATACGCAGTATTTT. The encoded protein is CASSQDRAGGAGDTQYF.